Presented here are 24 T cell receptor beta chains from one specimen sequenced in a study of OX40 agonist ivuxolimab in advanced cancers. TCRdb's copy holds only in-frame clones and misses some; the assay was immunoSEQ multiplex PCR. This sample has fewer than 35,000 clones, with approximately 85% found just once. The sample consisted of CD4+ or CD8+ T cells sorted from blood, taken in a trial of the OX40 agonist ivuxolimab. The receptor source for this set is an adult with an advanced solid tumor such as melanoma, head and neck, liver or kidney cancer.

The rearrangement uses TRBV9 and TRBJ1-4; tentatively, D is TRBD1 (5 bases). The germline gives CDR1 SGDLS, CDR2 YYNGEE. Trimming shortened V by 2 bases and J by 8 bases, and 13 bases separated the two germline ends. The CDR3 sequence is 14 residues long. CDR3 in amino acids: CASSVEGLEEKLFF. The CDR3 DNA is TGTGCCAGCAGCGTGGAGGGACTTGAGGAAAAACTGTTTTTT.

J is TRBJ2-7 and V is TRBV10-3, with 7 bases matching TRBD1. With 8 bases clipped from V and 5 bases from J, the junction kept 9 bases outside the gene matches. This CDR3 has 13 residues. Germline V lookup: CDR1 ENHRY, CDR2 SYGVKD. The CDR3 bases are TGTGCCATCTCTCCCCTGACAGGGCACGAGCAGTACTTC. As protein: CAISPLTGHEQYF.

The DNA of the CDR3 is TGTGCCAGCAGCTTAGAGGGGGACTCAGATACGCAGTATTTT. Its translation: CASSLEGDSDTQYF. The V gene is TRBV7-9, the J gene TRBJ2-3; perhaps D is TRBD1 or TRBD2 (6 bases each). CDR1 and CDR2 (germline): SEHNR, FQNEAQ (reference sequence). V was trimmed by 1 base and J by 4 bases, leaving 9 bases between them. The CDR3 loop spans 14 amino acids.

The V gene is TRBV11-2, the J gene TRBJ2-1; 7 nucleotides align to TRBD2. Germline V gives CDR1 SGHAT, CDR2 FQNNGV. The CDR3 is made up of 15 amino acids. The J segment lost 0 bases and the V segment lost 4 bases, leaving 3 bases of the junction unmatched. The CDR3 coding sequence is TGTGCCAGCAGCTACTCGGGGGGCTCCTACAATGAGCAGTTCTTC. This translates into CASSYSGGSYNEQFF.

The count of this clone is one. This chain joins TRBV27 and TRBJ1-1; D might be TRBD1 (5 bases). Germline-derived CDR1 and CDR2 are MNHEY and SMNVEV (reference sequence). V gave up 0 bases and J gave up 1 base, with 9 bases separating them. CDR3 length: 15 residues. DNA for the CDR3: TGTGCCAGCAGTTTATCCTACAGGAGGAACACTGAAGCTTTCTTT. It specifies CASSLSYRRNTEAFF.

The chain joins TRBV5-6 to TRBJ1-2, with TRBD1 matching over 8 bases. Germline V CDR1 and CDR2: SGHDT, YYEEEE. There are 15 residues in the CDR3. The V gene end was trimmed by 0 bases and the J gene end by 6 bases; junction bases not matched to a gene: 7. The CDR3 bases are TGTGCCAGCAGCTTGGGAGGGCAGGGGGCACATGGCTACACCTTC. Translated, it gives CASSLGGQGAHGYTF.

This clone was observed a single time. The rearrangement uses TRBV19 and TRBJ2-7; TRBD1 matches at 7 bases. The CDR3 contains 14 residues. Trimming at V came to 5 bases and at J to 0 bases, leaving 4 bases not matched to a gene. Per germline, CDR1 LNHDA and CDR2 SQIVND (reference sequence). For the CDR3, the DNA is TGTGCCAGTAGTTTGACAGGGAACTCCTACGAGCAGTACTTC. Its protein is CASSLTGNSYEQYF.

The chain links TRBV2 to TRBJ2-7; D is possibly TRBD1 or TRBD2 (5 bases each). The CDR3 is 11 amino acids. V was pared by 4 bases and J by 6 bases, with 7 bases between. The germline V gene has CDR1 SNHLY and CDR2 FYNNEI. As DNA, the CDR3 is TGTGCCAGCAGTGTGGGGGTCGAGCAGTACTTC. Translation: CASSVGVEQYF.

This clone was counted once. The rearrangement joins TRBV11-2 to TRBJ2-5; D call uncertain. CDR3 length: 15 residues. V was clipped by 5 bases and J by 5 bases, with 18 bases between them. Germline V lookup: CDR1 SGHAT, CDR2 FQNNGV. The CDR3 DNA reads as TGTGCCAGCAGCCCATTCCCCGGCGGTCCGGAGACCCAGTACTTC. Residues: CASSPFPGGPETQYF.

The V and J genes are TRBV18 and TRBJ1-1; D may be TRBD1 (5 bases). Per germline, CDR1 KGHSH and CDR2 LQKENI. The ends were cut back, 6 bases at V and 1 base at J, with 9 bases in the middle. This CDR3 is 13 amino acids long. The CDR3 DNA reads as TGTGCCAGCTCCCCGGACACGAACACTGAAGCTTTCTTT. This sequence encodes CASSPDTNTEAFF.

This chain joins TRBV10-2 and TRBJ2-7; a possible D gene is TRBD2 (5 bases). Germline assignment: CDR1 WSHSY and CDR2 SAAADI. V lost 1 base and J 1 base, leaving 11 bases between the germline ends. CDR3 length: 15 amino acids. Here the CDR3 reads CASSELSERSYEQYF. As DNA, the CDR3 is TGCGCCAGCAGTGAGTTATCGGAGCGGTCCTACGAGCAGTACTTC.

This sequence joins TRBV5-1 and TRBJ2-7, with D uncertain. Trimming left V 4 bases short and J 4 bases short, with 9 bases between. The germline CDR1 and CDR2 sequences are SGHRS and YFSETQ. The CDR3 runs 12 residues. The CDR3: CASSPTLYEQYF. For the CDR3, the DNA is TGCGCCAGCAGCCCCACCCTATACGAGCAGTACTTC.

The CDR3 region has the DNA TGCGCCAGCAGCCCCTCGCCAGAGGGGGGCAATCAGCCCCAGCATTTT. Translating it yields CASSPSPEGGNQPQHF. The chain combines TRBV4-1 with TRBJ1-5; D is perhaps TRBD1 (6 bases). With 4 bases removed from V and 2 bases from J, the gap between germline ends came to 15 bases. The V gene's germline CDR1 is MGHRA and CDR2 YSYEKL. The CDR3 length is 16 residues.

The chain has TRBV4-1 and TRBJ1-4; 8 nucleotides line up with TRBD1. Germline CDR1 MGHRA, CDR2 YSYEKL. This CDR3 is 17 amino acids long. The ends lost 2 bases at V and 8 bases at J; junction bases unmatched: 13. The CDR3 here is CASSQLPPGGLREKLFF. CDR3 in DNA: TGCGCCAGCAGCCAACTCCCGCCAGGGGGCTTAAGGGAAAAACTGTTTTTT.

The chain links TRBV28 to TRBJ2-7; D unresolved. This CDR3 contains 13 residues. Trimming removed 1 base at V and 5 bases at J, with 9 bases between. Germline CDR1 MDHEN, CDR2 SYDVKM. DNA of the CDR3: TGTGCCAGCAGTTTATTTTCGGCAAACGAGCAGTACTTC. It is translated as CASSLFSANEQYF.

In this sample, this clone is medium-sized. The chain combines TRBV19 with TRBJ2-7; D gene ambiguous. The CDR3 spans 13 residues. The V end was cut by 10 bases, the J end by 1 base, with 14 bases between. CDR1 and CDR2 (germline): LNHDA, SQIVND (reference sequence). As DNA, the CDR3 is TGTGCCAACACCCCAGACAAATCCTACGAGCAGTACTTC. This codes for CANTPDKSYEQYF.

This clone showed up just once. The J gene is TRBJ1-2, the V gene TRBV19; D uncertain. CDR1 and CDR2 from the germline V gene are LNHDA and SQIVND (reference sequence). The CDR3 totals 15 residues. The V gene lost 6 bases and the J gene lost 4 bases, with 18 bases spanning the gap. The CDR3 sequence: CASSPTPTPSYGYTF. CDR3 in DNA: TGTGCCAGTAGCCCTACTCCCACACCCAGCTATGGCTACACCTTC.

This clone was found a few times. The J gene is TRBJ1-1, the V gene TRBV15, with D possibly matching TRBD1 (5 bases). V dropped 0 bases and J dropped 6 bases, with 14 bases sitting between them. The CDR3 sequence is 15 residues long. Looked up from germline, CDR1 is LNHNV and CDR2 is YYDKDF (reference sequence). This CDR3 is CATSRDGGTGAEAFF. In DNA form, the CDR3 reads TGTGCCACCAGCAGAGATGGGGGAACGGGCGCTGAAGCTTTCTTT.

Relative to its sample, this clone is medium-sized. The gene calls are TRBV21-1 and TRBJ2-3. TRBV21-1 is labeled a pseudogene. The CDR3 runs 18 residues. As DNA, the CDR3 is TGTGCCAGCAGCAAAGCAGAAAGGCGACGTTCTAGCACAGATACGCAGTATTTT. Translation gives CASSKAERRRSSTDTQYF.

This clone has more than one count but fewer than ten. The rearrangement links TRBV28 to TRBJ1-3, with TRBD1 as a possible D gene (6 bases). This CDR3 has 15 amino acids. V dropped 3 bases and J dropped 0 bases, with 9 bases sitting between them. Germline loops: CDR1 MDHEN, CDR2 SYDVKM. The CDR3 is CASSFSGASGNTIYF. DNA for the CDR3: TGTGCCAGCAGTTTTTCAGGGGCCTCTGGAAACACCATATATTTT.

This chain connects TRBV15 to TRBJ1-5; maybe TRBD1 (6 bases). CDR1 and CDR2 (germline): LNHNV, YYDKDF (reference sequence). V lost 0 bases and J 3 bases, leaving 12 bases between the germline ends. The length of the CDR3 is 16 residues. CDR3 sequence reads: CATSRDGGLYNQPQHF. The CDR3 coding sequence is TGTGCCACCAGCAGAGATGGGGGGCTTTACAATCAGCCCCAGCATTTT. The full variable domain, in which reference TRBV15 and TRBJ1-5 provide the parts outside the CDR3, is DAMVIQNPRYQVTQFGKPVTLSCSQTLNHNVMYWYQQKSSQAPKLLFHYYDKDFNNEADTPDNFQSRRPNTSFCFLDIRSPGLGDTAMYLCATSRDGGLYNQPQHFGDGTRLSIL.

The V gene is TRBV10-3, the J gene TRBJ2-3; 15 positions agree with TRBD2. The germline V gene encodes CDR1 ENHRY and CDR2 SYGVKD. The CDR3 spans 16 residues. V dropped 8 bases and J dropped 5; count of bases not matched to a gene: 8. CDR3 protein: CAISGTSGGPLDTQYF. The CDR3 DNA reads TGTGCCATCTCCGGGACTAGCGGGGGGCCCTTAGATACGCAGTATTTT.

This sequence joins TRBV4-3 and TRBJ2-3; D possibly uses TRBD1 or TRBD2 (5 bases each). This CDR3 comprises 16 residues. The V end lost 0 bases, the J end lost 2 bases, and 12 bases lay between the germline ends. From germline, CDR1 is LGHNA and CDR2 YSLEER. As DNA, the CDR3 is TGCGCCAGCAGCCAAGAAGGGGAACTAGTCACAGATACGCAGTATTTT. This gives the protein CASSQEGELVTDTQYF.

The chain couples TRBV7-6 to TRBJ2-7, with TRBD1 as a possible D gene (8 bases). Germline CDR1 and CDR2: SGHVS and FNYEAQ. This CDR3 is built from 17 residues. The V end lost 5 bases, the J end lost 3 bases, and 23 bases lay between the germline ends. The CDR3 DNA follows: TGTGCCAGCAGCCTAACCACGGGGGGACAGGATCGCTACGAGCAGTACTTC. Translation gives CASSLTTGGQDRYEQYF.